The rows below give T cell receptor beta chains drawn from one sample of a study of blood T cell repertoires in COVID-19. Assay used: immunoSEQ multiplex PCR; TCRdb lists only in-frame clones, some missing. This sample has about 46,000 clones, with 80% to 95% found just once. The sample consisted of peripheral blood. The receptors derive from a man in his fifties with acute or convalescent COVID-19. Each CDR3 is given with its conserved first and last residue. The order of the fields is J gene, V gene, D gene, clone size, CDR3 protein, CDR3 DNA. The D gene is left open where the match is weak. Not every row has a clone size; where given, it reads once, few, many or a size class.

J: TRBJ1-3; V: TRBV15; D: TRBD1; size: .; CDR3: CATSRDLGTGEILAGNTIYF; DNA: TGTGCCACCAGCAGAGATCTCGGGACAGGGGAAATTCTCGCTGGAAACACCATATATTTT
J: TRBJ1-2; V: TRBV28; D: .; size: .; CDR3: CASSSGQPGFDYGYTF; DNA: TGTGCCAGCAGTTCTGGACAGCCTGGGTTTGACTATGGCTACACCTTC
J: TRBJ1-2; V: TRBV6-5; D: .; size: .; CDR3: CASGLVKPDYGYTF; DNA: TGTGCCAGCGGACTCGTTAAGCCAGATTATGGCTACACCTTC
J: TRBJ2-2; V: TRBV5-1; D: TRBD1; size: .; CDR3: CASSTWTGSTGELFF; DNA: TGCGCCAGCAGCACATGGACAGGGAGCACCGGGGAGCTGTTTTTT
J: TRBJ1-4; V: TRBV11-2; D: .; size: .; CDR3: CASSLRGSNEKLFF; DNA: TGTGCCAGCAGCTTGAGAGGGTCTAATGAAAAACTGTTTTTT
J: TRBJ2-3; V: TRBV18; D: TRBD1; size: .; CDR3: CASLQGAADTQYF; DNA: TGTGCCAGCTTACAGGGGGCCGCAGATACGCAGTATTTT
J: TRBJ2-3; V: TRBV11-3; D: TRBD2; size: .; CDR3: CASSKREPGGLTDTQYF; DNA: TGTGCCAGCAGCAAACGAGAGCCGGGGGGGCTCACAGATACGCAGTATTTT
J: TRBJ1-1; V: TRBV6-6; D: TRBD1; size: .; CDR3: CASSYGQGSHTEAFF; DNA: TGTGCCAGCAGTTACGGACAGGGGTCGCACACTGAAGCTTTCTTT
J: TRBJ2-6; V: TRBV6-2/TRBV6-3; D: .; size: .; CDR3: CASSYLRSTSGIGLNVLTF; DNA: TGTGCCAGCAGTTACCTTCGGTCGACGTCAGGGATTGGGTTGAACGTCCTGACTTTC
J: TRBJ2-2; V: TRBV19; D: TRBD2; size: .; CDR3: CASAGVRNTGELFF; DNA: TGTGCCAGTGCGGGGGTGAGGAACACCGGGGAGCTGTTTTTT
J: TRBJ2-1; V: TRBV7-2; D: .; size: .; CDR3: CASSHQRRGQYNEQFF; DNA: TGTGCCAGCAGCCATCAACGGCGGGGCCAATACAATGAGCAGTTCTTC
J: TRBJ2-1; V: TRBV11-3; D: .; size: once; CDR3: CASSARGGPTGDNEQFF; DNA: TGTGCCAGCAGCGCTCGCGGGGGCCCCACTGGGGACAATGAGCAGTTCTTC
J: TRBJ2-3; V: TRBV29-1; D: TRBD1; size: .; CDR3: CSVDRGNTDTQYF; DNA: TGCAGCGTGGACAGGGGAAACACAGATACGCAGTATTTT
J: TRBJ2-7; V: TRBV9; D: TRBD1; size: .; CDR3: CASSAGQLSSYEQYF; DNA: TGTGCCAGCAGCGCGGGACAGCTTTCGTCCTACGAGCAGTACTTC
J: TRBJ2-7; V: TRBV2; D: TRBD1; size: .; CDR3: CASSAPDRGIYEQYF; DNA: TGTGCCAGCAGTGCCCCGGACAGGGGGATCTACGAGCAGTACTTC
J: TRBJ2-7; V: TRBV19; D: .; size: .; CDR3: CASSIGGTPGTYEQYF; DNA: TGTGCCAGTAGTATTGGAGGGACGCCTGGAACCTACGAGCAGTACTTC
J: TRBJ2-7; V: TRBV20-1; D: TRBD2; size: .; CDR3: CSARGSGGVLF; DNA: TGCAGTGCTAGGGGGAGCGGGGGAGTCCTGTTC
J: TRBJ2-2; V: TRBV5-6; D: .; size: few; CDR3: CASSRQGLNTGELFF; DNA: TGTGCCAGCAGCCGACAGGGACTGAACACCGGGGAGCTGTTTTTT
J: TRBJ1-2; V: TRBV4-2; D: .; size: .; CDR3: CASSLESGAEYGYTF; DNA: TGTGCCAGCAGCCTCGAATCAGGGGCGGAGTATGGCTACACCTTC
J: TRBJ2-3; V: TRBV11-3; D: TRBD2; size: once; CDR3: CASSLGVGGGEDTQYF; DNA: TGTGCCAGCAGCTTAGGAGTGGGCGGGGGGGAAGATACGCAGTATTTT
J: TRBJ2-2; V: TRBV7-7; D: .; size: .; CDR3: CASSSSPSTGELFF; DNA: TGTGCCAGCAGCTCTAGCCCTTCCACCGGGGAGCTGTTTTTT
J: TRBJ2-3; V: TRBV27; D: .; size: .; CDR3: CASSLVRSGCTDTQYF; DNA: TGTGCCAGCAGTTTAGTAAGGAGCGGATGCACAGATACGCAGTATTTT
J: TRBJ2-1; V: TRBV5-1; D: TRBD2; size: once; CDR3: CASSSGTSGPYNEQFF; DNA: TGCGCCAGCAGCTCCGGGACTAGCGGGCCTTACAATGAGCAGTTCTTC
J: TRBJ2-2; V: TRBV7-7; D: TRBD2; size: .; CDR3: CASSFASGGSTGELFF; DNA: TGTGCCAGCAGCTTCGCTAGCGGGGGGTCCACCGGGGAGCTGTTTTTT
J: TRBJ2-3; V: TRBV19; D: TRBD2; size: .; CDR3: CASKTSGPDTQYF; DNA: TGTGCCAGTAAAACTAGCGGGCCAGATACGCAGTATTTT
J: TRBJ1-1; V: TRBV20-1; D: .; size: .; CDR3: CSASRGVETEAFF; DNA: TGCAGTGCTAGTCGGGGTGTCGAAACTGAAGCTTTCTTT
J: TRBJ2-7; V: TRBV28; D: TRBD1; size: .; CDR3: CASRHRGRTYEQYF; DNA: TGTGCCAGCAGACACAGGGGGCGCACCTACGAGCAGTACTTC
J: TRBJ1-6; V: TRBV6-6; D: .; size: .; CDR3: CASSYAEDNSPLHF; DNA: TGTGCCAGCAGTTACGCAGAAGATAATTCACCCCTCCACTTT
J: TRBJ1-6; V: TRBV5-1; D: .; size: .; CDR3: CASSLGGVGNSPLHF; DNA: TGCGCCAGCAGCTTGGGGGGCGTTGGGAATTCACCCCTCCACTTT
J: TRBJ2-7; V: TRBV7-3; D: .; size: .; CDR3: CASSLTRNYEQYF; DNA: TGTGCCAGCAGCTTAACGAGGAACTACGAGCAGTACTTC
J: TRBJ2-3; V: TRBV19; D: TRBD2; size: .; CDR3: CASGSGGASNTQYF; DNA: TGTGCCAGTGGGAGCGGGGGGGCCTCAAATACGCAGTATTTT
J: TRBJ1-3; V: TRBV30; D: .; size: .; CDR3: CAWSRGLGSGNTIYF; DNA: TGTGCCTGGAGTCGGGGATTGGGCTCTGGAAACACCATATATTTT
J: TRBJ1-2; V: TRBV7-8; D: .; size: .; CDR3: CASSLFVPGGAGYHGYTF; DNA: TGTGCCAGCAGCTTGTTCGTACCGGGGGGAGCTGGGTACCATGGCTACACCTTC
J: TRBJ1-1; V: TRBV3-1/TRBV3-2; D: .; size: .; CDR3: CASHSNANTEAFF; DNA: TGTGCCAGTCACAGTAACGCGAACACTGAAGCTTTCTTT
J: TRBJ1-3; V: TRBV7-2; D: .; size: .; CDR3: CASSLVSGPSGNTIYF; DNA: TGTGCCAGCAGCTTAGTTTCAGGGCCCTCTGGAAACACCATATATTTT
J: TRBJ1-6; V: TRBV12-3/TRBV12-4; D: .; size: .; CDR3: CASGLTPNSPLHF; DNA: TGTGCCAGCGGACTAACCCCTAATTCACCCCTCCACTTT
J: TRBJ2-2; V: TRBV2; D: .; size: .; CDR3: CASSEGRASDGELFF; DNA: TGTGCCAGCAGTGAAGGGCGAGCTAGTGATGGGGAGCTGTTTTTT
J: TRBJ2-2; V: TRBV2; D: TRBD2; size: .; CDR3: CASSKGLAGLAERF; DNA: TGTGCCAGCAGTAAAGGACTAGCGGGGTTAGCGGAACGATTT
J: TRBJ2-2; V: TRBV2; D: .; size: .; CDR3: CASSRGASNTGELFF; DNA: TGTGCCAGCAGCCGGGGGGCCTCGAACACCGGGGAGCTGTTTTTT
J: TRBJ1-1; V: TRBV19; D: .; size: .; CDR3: CASTERRGTLNTEAFF; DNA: TGTGCCAGTACCGAACGACGGGGGACCTTGAACACTGAAGCTTTCTTT